These 25 T cell receptor beta chains share one sample of origin, sequenced in a study of read filtering for tumor transcriptome and immune sequencing. This library used roughly 0.4 ug RNA and molecular barcoded adaptors spanning alpha/delta and beta/gamma chains. TCRdb ran MiXCR on the reads and lists one entry per CDR3 protein. In the table there are 35,000 to 50,000 distinct CDR3 sequences, 15% to 20% of which are singletons. Sequencing was carried out using a population of CD138-negative cells sorted from bone marrow. Source of these receptors: a donor at least 40 years old with multiple myeloma.

This clonotype was picked up many times. The chain carries TRBV12-3 or TRBV12-4 and TRBJ2-2; a possible D gene is TRBD1 (5 bases). The V and J ends lost 7 bases and 3 bases respectively, with 9 bases between them. The CDR3 totals 13 residues. The CDR3 bases are TGTGCCAGCACGGCAGGGTACACCGGGGAGCTGTTTTTT. It is translated as CASTAGYTGELFF.

This clonotype was detected only a few times. The chain has TRBV5-1 and TRBJ2-7, with 8 bases that match TRBD1. There are 14 residues in the CDR3. Germline assignment: CDR1 SGHRS and CDR2 YFSETQ. Unmatched junction bases numbered 7, after V lost 5 bases and J lost 3 bases. The CDR3 DNA reads as TGCGCCAGCAGTTACCAGGGGGCTGACTACGAGCAGTACTTC. Translated, it gives CASSYQGADYEQYF. Drawing the rest from reference TRBV5-1 and TRBJ2-7, the complete variable domain is KAGVTQTPRYLIKTRGQQVTLSCSPISGHRSVSWYQQTPGQGLQFLFEYFSETQRNKGNFPGRFSGRQFSNSRSEMNVSTLELGDSALYLCASSYQGADYEQYFGPGTRLTVT.

This clonotype occurred many times. This sequence joins TRBV20-1 and TRBJ1-6; no clear D. The V end was cut by 0 bases, the J end by 3 bases, with 12 bases between. The CDR3 has 16 amino acids. CDR1 and CDR2 (germline): DFQATT, SNEGSKA (reference sequence). CDR3 loop: CSARDLDADYNSPLHF. CDR3 nucleotides: TGCAGTGCTAGAGATTTGGACGCCGACTATAATTCACCCCTCCACTTT.

As regards this clonotype: This likely reflects a read error, since a far larger clone is one base away. The chain employs TRBV11-2 and TRBJ2-1; D call uncertain. V dropped 1 base and J dropped 2 bases, with 6 bases sitting between them. The CDR3 is made up of 14 amino acids. Germline CDR1 is SGHAT and CDR2 is FQNNGV. This CDR3 is CASSLVSAYNEQFF. In DNA, the CDR3 is TGTGCCAGCAGCTTAGTTTCCGCCTACAATGAGCAGTTCTTC.

This clonotype was observed at least ten times. The V gene is TRBV7-8, the J gene TRBJ2-1; 11 bases fit TRBD2. The CDR3 consists of 15 residues. The V gene end was trimmed by 3 bases and the J gene end by 5 bases; junction bases not matched to a gene: 3. The V gene's germline CDR1 is SGHVS and CDR2 FQNEAQ. CDR3 protein: CASSLGLAENNEQFF. The CDR3 DNA is TGTGCCAGCAGCTTGGGACTAGCGGAGAACAATGAGCAGTTCTTC.

V is TRBV12-3 or TRBV12-4 and J is TRBJ2-1, with 8 bases fitting TRBD2. This CDR3 spans 17 amino acids. V dropped 6 bases and J dropped 0; count of bases not matched to a gene: 10. The DNA of the CDR3 is TGTGCCAGCAGGGAACCTAGCGGGTCTCGCTCCTACAATGAGCAGTTCTTC. Its translation: CASREPSGSRSYNEQFF.

This clonotype was observed a handful of times. A much bigger clone sits one base away, suggesting this may be a read error. The chain couples TRBV4-1 to TRBJ2-2; TRBD2 might be the D (5 bases). Germline V gives CDR1 MGHRA, CDR2 YSYEKL. This CDR3 spans 12 amino acids. CDR3 loop: CASSHRSGELSF. The CDR3 bases are TGCGCCAGCAGCCACCGCTCCGGGGAGCTGTCTTTT.

As to this clonotype: This could be a read error, since a much larger clone is one nucleotide away. The chain employs TRBV20-1 and TRBJ1-1; D is unclear. CDR1 is DFQATT, CDR2 SNEGSKA, per germline (reference sequence). Trimming removed 1 base at V and 4 bases at J, with 10 bases between. CDR3 length: 13 residues. The CDR3: CSARGQESTEAFF. The CDR3 nucleotides are TGCAGTGCTAGAGGCCAGGAGAGCACTGAAGCTTTCTTT.

The chain is built from TRBV30 and TRBJ1-5; perhaps TRBD1 as D (6 bases). The ends were cut back, 2 bases at V and 2 bases at J, with 19 bases in the middle. Germline loops: CDR1 GTSNPN, CDR2 SVGIG (reference sequence). This CDR3 contains 17 residues. The CDR3 nucleotides read TGTGCCTGGAGTCGGGGCTCTCGGGGGCAGGGCAATCAGCCCCAGCATTTT. It specifies CAWSRGSRGQGNQPQHF.

The table lists this clonotype with many counts. The CDR3 bases are TGTGCCAGCAGCCTCGGGGGCCAAAGATACGAGCAGTACTTC. It translates to CASSLGGQRYEQYF. The chain carries TRBV27 and TRBJ2-7; D is possibly TRBD1 or TRBD2 (6 bases each). The CDR3 covers 14 residues. V was pared by 6 bases and J by 4 bases, with 16 bases between. Germline CDR1 reads MNHEY; CDR2 reads SMNVEV (reference sequence).

This clonotype showed up many times. The chain joins TRBV14 to TRBJ2-7, with 8 bases fitting TRBD1. This CDR3 spans 14 amino acids. Germline V gene sequence: CDR1 SGHDN, CDR2 FVKESK. The ends lost 4 bases at V and 3 bases at J; junction bases unmatched: 5. The CDR3 loop is CASSPGTGFYEQYF. The CDR3 region has the DNA TGTGCCAGCAGCCCGGGGACAGGTTTCTACGAGCAGTACTTC.

This clonotype was recorded many times. The chain couples TRBV25-1 to TRBJ1-4, with D possibly being TRBD1 (5 bases). This CDR3 contains 14 residues. Trimming cost V 1 base and J 3 bases, with 6 bases left between them. The germline V gene has CDR1 MGHDK and CDR2 SYGVNS. The CDR3 loop reads CASSEWGSNEKLFF. Here the CDR3 DNA reads TGTGCCAGCAGTGAATGGGGGTCTAATGAAAAACTGTTTTTT.

Turning to this clonotype: This may stem from a read error, because a much larger clone lies one nucleotide away. The chain recombines TRBV12-3 or TRBV12-4 with TRBJ2-1, with D perhaps matching TRBD1 (5 bases). CDR3 size: 14 residues. The CDR3 DNA reads TGTGCCAGCAGTGCCGGGCTGGACAACAATGAGCAGCTCTTC. Amino acid sequence: CASSAGLDNNEQLF.

There are many counts of this clonotype. Germline is not matched at one junction end, which may reflect a read error. J is TRBJ2-5 and V is TRBV5-1, with 7 bases that match TRBD2. Germline loops: CDR1 SGHRS, CDR2 YFSETQ. This CDR3 is 16 amino acids long. CDR3 residues: CASSLAASGSDETQYF. The CDR3 nucleotides are TGCGCCAGCAGTTTGGCGGCTAGCGGAAGCGACGAGACCCAGTACTTC.

On this clonotype itself: Sequence at one end of the junction differs from germline and may be a read error. This sequence joins TRBV18 and TRBJ2-6, with 7 bases matching TRBD1. The germline V gene has CDR1 KGHSH and CDR2 LQKENI. The CDR3 has 17 amino acids. CDR3 region: CARSPKIGGTGDNVLTF. The DNA for the CDR3 is TGTGCCAGATCACCGAAGATAGGGGGCACTGGGGACAACGTCCTGACTTTC.

The V and J genes are TRBV6-5 and TRBJ1-5, with D unresolved. Germline-derived CDR1 and CDR2 are MNHEY and SVGAGI. Trimming removed 5 bases at V and 6 bases at J, with 26 bases between. The CDR3 length is 18 residues. The CDR3 sequence is CASSRFGQRSGRSQPQHF. CDR3 nucleotides: TGTGCCAGCAGTCGCTTCGGCCAGAGGTCTGGTCGCAGTCAGCCCCAGCATTTT.

This clonotype appeared many times. J is TRBJ2-1 and V is TRBV20-1; D is perhaps TRBD2 (6 bases). Germline V CDR1 and CDR2: DFQATT, SNEGSKA (reference sequence). V dropped 3 bases and J dropped 7 bases, with 16 bases sitting between them. CDR3 length: 14 amino acids. CDR3 loop: CSARGLALSNEQFF. In DNA form, the CDR3 reads TGCAGTGCTAGGGGACTCGCCCTATCGAATGAGCAGTTCTTC.

The sample holds a few counts of this clonotype. The chain uses TRBV29-1 and TRBJ2-1; no reliable D call. Trimming shortened V by 1 base and J by 1 base, and 20 bases separated the two germline ends. The CDR3 has 18 amino acids. Per the germline V gene, CDR1 is SQVTM and CDR2 is ANQGSEA. Here the CDR3 DNA reads TGCAGCGTTGAAGGGTCCGAATATCCCCTCGTATCCTACAATGAGCAGTTCTTC. It specifies CSVEGSEYPLVSYNEQFF.

This clonotype was counted many times. The chain has TRBV29-1 and TRBJ2-5; D might be TRBD1 or TRBD2, each matching 6 bases. Germline values: CDR1 SQVTM, CDR2 ANQGSEA. CDR3 length equals 13 residues. V gave up 6 bases and J gave up 7 bases, with 18 bases separating them. The CDR3: CSVDTRGAGTQYF. In DNA, the CDR3 is TGCAGCGTCGACACGAGGGGGGCCGGGACCCAGTACTTC. Looking up the rest from reference TRBV29-1 and TRBJ2-5 gives the full variable domain: SAVISQKPSRDICQRGTSLTIQCQVDSQVTMMFWYRQQPGQSLTLIATANQGSEATYESGFVIDKFPISRPNLTFSTLTVSNMSPEDSSIYLCSVDTRGAGTQYFGPGTRLLVL.

Ten or more counts support this clonotype. This chain joins TRBV3-1 and TRBJ2-1, with 9 bases fitting TRBD1. Germline-derived CDR1 and CDR2 are LGHDT and YNNKEL (reference sequence). Trimming took 1 base from V and 1 from J; bases not matched to a gene: 2. The CDR3 length is 16 residues. The CDR3 here is CASSQAGTGSYNEQFF. The CDR3, as DNA: TGTGCCAGCAGCCAAGCCGGGACAGGGTCCTACAATGAGCAGTTCTTC.

Regarding this clonotype: Possible read error: a much larger clone is one base away. The chain is built from TRBV2 and TRBJ1-4; a weak D match, TRBD1 (5 bases). CDR1 and CDR2 (germline): SNHLY, FYNNEI. CDR3 size: 14 residues. V lost 6 bases and J 7 bases, leaving 15 bases between the germline ends. In nucleotides, the CDR3 is TGTGCCAGCAGCAACAGGTCCGGCAGTGAAAAACTGTTTTTT. Translating it yields CASSNRSGSEKLFF. Full variable domain (missing parts from reference TRBV2 and TRBJ1-4): EPEVTQTPSHQVTQMGQEVILRCVPISNHLYFYWYRQILGQKVEFLVSFYNNEISEKSEIFDDQFSVERPDGSNFTLKIRSTKLEDSAMYFCASSNRSGSEKLFFGSGTQLSVL.

This clonotype was seen at least ten times. V and J are TRBV7-9 and TRBJ2-1, with D hard to call. Germline CDR1 and CDR2: SEHNR and FQNEAQ (reference sequence). This CDR3 has 14 residues. V lost 0 bases to trimming and J lost 0 bases, with 3 bases between them. The CDR3 sequence: CASSLASSYNEQFF. For the CDR3, the DNA is TGTGCCAGCAGCTTAGCGAGCTCCTACAATGAGCAGTTCTTC.

This clonotype was found many times. The chain couples TRBV4-3 to TRBJ2-2, with D tentatively TRBD1 (5 bases). The CDR3 is 15 amino acids. CDR1 is LGHNA, CDR2 YSLEER, per germline. Trimming cost V 0 bases and J 9 bases, with 14 bases left between them. The CDR3 bases are TGCGCCAGCAGCCAAGAAACAGGCCGTGAAAGGGAGCTGTTTTTT. This encodes CASSQETGRERELFF.

This clonotype was observed a few times. A read error may account for a junction end that differs from germline. The J gene is TRBJ2-5, the V gene TRBV7-7; D not certain. The CDR3 is made up of 14 amino acids. Germline V lookup: CDR1 SSHAT, CDR2 FNYEAQ (reference sequence). CDR3 protein: CASSRGDGGETQYF. As DNA, the CDR3 is TGTGCTAGCAGCCGAGGAGACGGCGGAGAGACCCAGTACTTC.

In this sample, this clonotype turned up many times. In DNA form, the CDR3 reads TGCGCCAGCAGCTTGGCAGGGTTCAGTGAGCAGTACTTC. This translates into CASSLAGFSEQYF. The V call is TRBV5-1, the J call TRBJ2-7, with D perhaps matching TRBD1 (5 bases). The CDR3 is made up of 13 amino acids. V lost 0 bases and J lost 7, with 11 bases in between. From germline, CDR1 is SGHRS and CDR2 YFSETQ.